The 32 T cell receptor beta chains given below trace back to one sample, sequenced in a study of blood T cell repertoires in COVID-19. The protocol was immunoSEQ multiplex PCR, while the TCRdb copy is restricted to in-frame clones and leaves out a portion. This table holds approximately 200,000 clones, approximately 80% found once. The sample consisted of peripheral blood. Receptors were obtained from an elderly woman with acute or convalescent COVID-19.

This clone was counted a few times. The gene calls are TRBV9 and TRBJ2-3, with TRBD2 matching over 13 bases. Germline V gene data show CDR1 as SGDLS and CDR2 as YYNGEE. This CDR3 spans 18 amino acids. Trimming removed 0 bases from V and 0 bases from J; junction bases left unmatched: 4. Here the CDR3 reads CASSVEGGLAGSTDTQYF. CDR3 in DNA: TGTGCCAGCAGCGTAGAAGGGGGACTAGCGGGGAGCACAGATACGCAGTATTTT.

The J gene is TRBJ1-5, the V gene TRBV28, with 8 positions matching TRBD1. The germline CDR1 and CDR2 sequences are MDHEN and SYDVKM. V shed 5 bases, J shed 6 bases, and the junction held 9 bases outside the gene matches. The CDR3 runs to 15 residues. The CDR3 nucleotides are TGTGCCAGCAGTCGAGGACAGGGCAGCGTTCAGCCCCAGCATTTT. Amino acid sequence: CASSRGQGSVQPQHF.

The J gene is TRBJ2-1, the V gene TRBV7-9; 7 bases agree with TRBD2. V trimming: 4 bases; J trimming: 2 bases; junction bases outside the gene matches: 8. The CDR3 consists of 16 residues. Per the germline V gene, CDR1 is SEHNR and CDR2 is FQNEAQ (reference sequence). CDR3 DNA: TGTGCCAGCAGCTCCCCCCCCCGGGGGGCCTACAATGAGCAGTTCTTC. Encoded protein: CASSSPPRGAYNEQFF.

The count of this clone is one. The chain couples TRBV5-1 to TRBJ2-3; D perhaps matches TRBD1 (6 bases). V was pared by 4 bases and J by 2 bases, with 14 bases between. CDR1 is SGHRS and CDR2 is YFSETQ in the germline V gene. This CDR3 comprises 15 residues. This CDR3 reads CASSRTGTTTDTQYF. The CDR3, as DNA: TGCGCCAGCAGCCGTACCGGGACAACCACAGATACGCAGTATTTT.

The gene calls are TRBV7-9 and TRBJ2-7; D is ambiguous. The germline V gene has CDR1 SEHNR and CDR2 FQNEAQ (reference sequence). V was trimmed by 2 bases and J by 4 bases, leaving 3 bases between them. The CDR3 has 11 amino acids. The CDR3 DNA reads TGTGCCAGCAGCTTAACATACGAGCAGTACTTC. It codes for CASSLTYEQYF.

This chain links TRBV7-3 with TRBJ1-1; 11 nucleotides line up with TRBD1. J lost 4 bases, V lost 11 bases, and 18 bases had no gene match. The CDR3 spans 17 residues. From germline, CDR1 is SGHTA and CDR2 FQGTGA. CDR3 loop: CAGWAGTGGSGVTEAFF. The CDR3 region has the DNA TGTGCCGGCTGGGCCGGGACAGGGGGATCGGGTGTCACTGAAGCTTTCTTT. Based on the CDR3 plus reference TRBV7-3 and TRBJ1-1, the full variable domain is GAGVSQTPSNKVTEKGKYVELRCDPISGHTALYWYRQSLGQGPEFLIYFQGTGAADDSGLPNDRFFAVRPEGSVSTLKIQRTERGDSAVYLCAGWAGTGGSGVTEAFFGQGTRLTVV.

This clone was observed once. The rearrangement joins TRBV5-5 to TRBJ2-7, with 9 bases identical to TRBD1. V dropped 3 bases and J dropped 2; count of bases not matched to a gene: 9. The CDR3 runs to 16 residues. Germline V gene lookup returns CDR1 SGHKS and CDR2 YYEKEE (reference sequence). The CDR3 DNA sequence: TGTGCCAGCAGCTCTTACTTGGACAGGGGCACCTACGAGCAGTACTTC. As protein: CASSSYLDRGTYEQYF.

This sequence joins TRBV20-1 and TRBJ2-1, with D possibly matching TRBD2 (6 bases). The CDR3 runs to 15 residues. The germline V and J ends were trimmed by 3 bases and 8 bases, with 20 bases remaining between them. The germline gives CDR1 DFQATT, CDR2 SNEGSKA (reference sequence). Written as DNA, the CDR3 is TGCAGTGCTAGTGAGCCGGGACTTGGGGATCATGAGCAGTTCTTC. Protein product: CSASEPGLGDHEQFF.

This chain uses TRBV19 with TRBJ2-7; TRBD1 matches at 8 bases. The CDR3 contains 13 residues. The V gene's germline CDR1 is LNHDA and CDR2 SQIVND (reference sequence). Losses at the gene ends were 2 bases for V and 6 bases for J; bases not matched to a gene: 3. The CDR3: CASSIQGAGEQYF. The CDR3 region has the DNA TGTGCCAGTAGTATACAGGGGGCCGGCGAGCAGTACTTC.

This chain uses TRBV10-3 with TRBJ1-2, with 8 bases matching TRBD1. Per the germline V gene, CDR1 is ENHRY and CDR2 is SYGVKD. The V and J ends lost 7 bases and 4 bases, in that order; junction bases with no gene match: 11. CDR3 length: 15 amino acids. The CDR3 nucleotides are TGTGCCATCACCGCTACAGGGGGAGGTGGCTATGGCTACACCTTC. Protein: CAITATGGGGYGYTF.

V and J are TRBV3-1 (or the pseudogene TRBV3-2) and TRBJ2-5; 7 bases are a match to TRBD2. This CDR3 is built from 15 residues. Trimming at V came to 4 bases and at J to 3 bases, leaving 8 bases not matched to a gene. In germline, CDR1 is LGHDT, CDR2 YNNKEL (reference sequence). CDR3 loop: CASSPTGTIEETQYF. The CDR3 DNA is TGTGCCAGCAGCCCCACCGGGACTATAGAAGAGACCCAGTACTTC.

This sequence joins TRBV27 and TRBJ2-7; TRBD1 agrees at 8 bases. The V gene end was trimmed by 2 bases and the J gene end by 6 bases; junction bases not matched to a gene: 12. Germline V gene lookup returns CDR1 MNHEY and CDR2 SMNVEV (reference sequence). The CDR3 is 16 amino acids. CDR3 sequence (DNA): TGTGCCAGCAGTTTAGGGCAGGGGGCGCGTGTCGCCGAGCAGTACTTC. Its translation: CASSLGQGARVAEQYF.

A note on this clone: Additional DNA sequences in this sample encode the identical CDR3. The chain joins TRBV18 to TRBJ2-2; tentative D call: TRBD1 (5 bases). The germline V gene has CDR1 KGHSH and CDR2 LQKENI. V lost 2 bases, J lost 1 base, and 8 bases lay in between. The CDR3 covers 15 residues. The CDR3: CASSPVTGNTGELFF. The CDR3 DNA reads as TGTGCCAGCTCACCAGTCACAGGGAACACCGGGGAGCTGTTTTTT. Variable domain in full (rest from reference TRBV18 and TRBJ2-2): NAGVMQNPRHLVRRRGQEARLRCSPMKGHSHVYWYRQLPEEGLKFMVYLQKENIIDESGMPKERFSAEFPKEGPSILRIQQVVRGDSAAYFCASSPVTGNTGELFFGEGSRLTVL.

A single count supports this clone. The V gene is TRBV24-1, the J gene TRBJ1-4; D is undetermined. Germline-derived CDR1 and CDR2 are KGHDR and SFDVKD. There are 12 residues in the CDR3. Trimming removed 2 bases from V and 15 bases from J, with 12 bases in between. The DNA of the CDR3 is TGTGCCACCAGTGATTCGGGGTCTCCCATGTTTTTT. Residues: CATSDSGSPMFF.

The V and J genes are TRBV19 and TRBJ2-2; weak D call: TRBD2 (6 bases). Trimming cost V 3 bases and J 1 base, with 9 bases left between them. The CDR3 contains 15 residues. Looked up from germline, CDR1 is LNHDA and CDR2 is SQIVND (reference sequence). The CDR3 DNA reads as TGTGCCAGTAGTATGCTCGGGGGGAACACCGGGGAGCTGTTTTTT. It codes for CASSMLGGNTGELFF.

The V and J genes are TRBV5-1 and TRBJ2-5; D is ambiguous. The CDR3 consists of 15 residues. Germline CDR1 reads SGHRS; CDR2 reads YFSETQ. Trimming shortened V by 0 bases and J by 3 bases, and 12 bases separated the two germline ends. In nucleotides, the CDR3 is TGCGCCAGCAGCTTGGTGATGGTTTCAGAAGAGACCCAGTACTTC. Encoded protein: CASSLVMVSEETQYF.

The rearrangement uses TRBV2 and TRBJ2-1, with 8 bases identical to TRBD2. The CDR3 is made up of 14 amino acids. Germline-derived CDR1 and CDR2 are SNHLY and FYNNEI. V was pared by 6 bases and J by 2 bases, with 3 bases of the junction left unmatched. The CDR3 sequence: CASRERETYNEQFF. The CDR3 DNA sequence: TGTGCCAGCAGGGAGCGGGAGACCTACAATGAGCAGTTCTTC.

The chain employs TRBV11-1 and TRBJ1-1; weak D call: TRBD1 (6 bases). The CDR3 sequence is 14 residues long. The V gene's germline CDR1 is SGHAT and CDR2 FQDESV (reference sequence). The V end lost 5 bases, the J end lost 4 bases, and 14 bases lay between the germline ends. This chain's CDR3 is CASSQRVGATEAFF. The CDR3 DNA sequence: TGTGCCAGCAGCCAACGGGTGGGGGCCACTGAAGCTTTCTTT.

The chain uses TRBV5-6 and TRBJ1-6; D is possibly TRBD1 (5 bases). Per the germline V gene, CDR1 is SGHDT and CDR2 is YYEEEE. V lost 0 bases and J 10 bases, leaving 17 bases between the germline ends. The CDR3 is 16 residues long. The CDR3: CASSLDPGEGWSPLHF. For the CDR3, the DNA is TGTGCCAGCAGCTTGGATCCGGGAGAGGGGTGGTCACCCCTCCACTTT.

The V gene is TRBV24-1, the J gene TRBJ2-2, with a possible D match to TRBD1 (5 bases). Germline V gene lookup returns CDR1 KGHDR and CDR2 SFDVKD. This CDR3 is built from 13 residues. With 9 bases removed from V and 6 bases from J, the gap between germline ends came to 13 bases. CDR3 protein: CATGTPGPGELFF. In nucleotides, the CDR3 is TGTGCCACCGGTACCCCAGGGCCCGGGGAGCTGTTTTTT.

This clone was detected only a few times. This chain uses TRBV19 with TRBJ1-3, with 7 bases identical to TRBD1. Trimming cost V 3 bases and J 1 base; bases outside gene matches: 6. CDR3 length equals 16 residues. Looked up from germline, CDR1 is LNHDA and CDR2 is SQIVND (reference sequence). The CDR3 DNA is TGTGCCAGTAGTATCATCGACAGGGTGTCTGGAAACACCATATATTTT. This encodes CASSIIDRVSGNTIYF.

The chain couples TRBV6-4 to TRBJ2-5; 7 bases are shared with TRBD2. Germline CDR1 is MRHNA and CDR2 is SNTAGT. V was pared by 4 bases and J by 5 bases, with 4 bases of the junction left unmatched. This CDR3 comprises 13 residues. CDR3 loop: CASSAERGETQYF. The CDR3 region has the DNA TGTGCCAGCAGTGCTGAGCGGGGCGAGACCCAGTACTTC.

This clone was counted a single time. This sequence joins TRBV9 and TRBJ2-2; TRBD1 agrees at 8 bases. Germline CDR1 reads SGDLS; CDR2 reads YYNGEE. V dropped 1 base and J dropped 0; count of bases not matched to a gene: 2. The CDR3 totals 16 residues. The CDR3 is CASSVQTGANTGELFF. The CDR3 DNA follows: TGTGCCAGCAGCGTACAGACAGGGGCGAACACCGGGGAGCTGTTTTTT.

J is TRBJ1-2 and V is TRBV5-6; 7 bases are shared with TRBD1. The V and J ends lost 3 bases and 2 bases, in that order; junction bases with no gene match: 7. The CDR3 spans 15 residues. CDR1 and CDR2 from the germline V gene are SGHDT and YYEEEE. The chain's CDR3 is CASSSSGTANYGYTF. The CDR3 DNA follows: TGTGCCAGCAGCTCTTCCGGGACAGCCAACTATGGCTACACCTTC. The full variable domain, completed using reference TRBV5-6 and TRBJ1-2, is DAGVTQSPTHLIKTRGQQVTLRCSPKSGHDTVSWYQQALGQGPQFIFQYYEEEERQRGNFPDRFSGHQFPNYSSELNVNALLLGDSALYLCASSSSGTANYGYTFGSGTRLTVV.

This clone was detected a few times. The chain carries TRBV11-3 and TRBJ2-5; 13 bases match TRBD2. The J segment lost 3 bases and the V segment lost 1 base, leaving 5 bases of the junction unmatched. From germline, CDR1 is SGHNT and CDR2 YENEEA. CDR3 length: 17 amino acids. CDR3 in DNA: TGTGCCAGCAGCTTAGGCCTCACTAGCGGGGGGGAAGAGACCCAGTACTTC. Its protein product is CASSLGLTSGGEETQYF.

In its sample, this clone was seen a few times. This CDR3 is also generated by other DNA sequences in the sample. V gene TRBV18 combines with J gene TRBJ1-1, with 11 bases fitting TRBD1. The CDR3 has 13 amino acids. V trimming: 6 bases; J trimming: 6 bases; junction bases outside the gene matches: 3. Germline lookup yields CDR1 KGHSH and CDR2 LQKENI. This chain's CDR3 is CASSPGQGAEAFF. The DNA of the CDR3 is TGTGCCAGCTCCCCGGGACAGGGGGCTGAAGCTTTCTTT.

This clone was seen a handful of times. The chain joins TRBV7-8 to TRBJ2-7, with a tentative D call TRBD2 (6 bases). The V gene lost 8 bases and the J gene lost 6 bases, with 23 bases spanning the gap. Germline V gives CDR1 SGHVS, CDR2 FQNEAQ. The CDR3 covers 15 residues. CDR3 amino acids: CASRPTRGNQGEQYF. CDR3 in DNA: TGTGCCAGCCGACCAACCCGGGGGAACCAGGGCGAGCAGTACTTC.

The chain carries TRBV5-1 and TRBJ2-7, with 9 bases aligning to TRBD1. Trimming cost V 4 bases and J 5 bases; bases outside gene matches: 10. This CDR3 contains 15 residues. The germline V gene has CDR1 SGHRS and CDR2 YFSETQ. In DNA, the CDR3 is TGCGCCAGCAGCCCCCTGGGACAGGGAAGAAACGAGCAGTACTTC. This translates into CASSPLGQGRNEQYF.

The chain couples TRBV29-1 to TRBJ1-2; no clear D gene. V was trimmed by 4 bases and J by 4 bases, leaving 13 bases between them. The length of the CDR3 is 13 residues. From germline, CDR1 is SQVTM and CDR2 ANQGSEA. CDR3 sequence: CSVGVNEGYGYTF. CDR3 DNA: TGCAGCGTTGGGGTGAACGAGGGCTATGGCTACACCTTC.

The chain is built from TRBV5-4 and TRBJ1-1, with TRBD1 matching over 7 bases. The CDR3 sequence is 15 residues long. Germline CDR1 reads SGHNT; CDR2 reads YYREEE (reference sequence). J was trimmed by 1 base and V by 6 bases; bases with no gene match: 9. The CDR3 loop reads CASNKPGTANTEAFF. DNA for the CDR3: TGTGCCAGCAATAAACCCGGGACAGCGAACACTGAAGCTTTCTTT.

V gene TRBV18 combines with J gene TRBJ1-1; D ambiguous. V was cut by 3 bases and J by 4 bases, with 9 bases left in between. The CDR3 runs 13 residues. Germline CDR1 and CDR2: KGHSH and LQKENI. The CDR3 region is CASSPLTGTEAFF. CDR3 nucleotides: TGTGCCAGCTCACCGTTAACCGGCACTGAAGCTTTCTTT.

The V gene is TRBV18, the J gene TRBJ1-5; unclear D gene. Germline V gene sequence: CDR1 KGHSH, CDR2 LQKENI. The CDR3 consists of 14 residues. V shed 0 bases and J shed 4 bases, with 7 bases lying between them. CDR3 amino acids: CASSPPSQNQPQHF. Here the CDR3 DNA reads TGTGCCAGCTCACCACCAAGTCAGAATCAGCCCCAGCATTTT.